The subject of this entry is one T cell receptor (beta chain). The sample originates from a study of blood T cell repertoires in COVID-19. Whole-study context: Samples came from the United States, Italy and Spain, spanning acute and convalescent COVID-19. T cells, B-cell-depleted T cells, or PBMCs provided the cDNA or gDNA that served as material.

In the original analysis: Amplification of reference gene primers provided the estimated nucleated cell counts. Clones were sequenced by immunoSEQ multiplex PCR, and TCRdb holds only the in-frame ones, with some missing. V, J and clone size derive from that table, while D and trimming were established from the DNA sequence. The sample lists approximately 76,000 clones, around nine tenths occurring once. Germline loops: CDR1 SGHTA, CDR2 FQGNSA. The length of the CDR3 is 14 residues. The V end lost 5 bases, the J end lost 4 bases, and 14 bases lay between the germline ends. This TCR derives from a woman aged 55-70 years with acute or convalescent COVID-19. This sequence joins TRBV7-2 and TRBJ1-1; D uncertain. Material for sequencing was peripheral blood. The chain's CDR3 is CASSVLSWATEAFF. The CDR3 DNA reads TGTGCCAGCAGCGTTTTGAGTTGGGCCACTGAAGCTTTCTTT.